This entry lists 3 T cell receptor beta chains sequenced from one sample in a study of shared clonotypes between healthy human individuals. Profiling relied on immunoSEQ multiplex PCR, and the TCRdb table lists in-frame clones only, not all of them. The repertoire holds 2.3 million or so clones, with approximately 95% as singletons. The sequenced sample consisted of naive CD4+ T cells from PBMCs. The subset denotes: CD45RA+ positively selected. These receptors were obtained from a man between 18 and 35 years old in good health. Some clones in this sample may be carry-over from other donors' samples.

Comment on this clone: This specimen includes other DNA sequences encoding the same CDR3. J is TRBJ1-1 and V is TRBV29-1; 7 bases are shared with TRBD1. Germline values: CDR1 SQVTM, CDR2 ANQGSEA. The CDR3 length is 12 residues. With 3 bases clipped from V and 3 bases from J, the junction kept 1 base outside the gene matches. CDR3 protein: CSVDRGDTEAFF. CDR3 DNA sequence: TGCAGCGTTGACAGGGGGGACACTGAAGCTTTCTTT.

This chain joins TRBV7-3 and TRBJ2-1, with 13 bases matching TRBD2. The length of the CDR3 is 16 residues. V dropped 5 bases and J dropped 9; count of bases not matched to a gene: 10. Germline loops: CDR1 SGHTA, CDR2 FQGTGA. CDR3 coding DNA: TGTGCCAGCAGCCCGCGGACTAGCGGGAGACAGGGTGAGCAGTTCTTC. The encoded protein is CASSPRTSGRQGEQFF.

V gene TRBV7-2 combines with J gene TRBJ1-3, with a tentative D call TRBD1 (5 bases). V gave up 0 bases and J gave up 2 bases, with 14 bases separating them. The CDR3 is 17 residues long. Germline CDR1 is SGHTA and CDR2 is FQGNSA. CDR3 residues: CASSLALYRGPGNTIYF. The CDR3 DNA follows: TGTGCCAGCAGCTTAGCGCTTTATCGGGGCCCTGGAAACACCATATATTTT.